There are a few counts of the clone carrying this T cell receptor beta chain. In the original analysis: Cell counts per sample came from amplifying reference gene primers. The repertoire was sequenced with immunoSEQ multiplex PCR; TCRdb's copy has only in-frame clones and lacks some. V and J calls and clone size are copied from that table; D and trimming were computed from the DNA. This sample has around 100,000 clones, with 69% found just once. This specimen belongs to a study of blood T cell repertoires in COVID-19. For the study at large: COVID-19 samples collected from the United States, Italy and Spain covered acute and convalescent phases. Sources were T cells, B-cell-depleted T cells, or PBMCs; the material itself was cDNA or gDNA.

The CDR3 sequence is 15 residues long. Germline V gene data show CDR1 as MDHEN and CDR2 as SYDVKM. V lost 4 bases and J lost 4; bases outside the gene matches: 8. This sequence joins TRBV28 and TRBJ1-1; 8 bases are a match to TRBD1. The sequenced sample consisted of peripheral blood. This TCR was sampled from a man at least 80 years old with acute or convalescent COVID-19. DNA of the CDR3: TGTGCCAGCAGTTCCGCAAGTACAGGGGGCACTGAAGCTTTCTTT. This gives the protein CASSSASTGGTEAFF.